This T cell receptor (beta chain) is from a study of cytomegalovirus exposure and HLA in healthy donors. Findings and limits, study-wide: Cytomegalovirus association was listed for around 170 TCR beta chains.

Healthy bone marrow donors formed the donor group. Regarding this clone: The antigen is unknown.

Both 60 Vbeta primers and 13 Jbeta primers went into the PCR. Using immunoSEQ multiplex PCR, the repertoire was profiled, and TCRdb retains in-frame clones only, with some absent. Here the sample spans 100,000 to 150,000 clones, around four fifths being singletons. The sequence derives from a man aged 18-30 years in good health and CMV-seropositive. Input material: PBMCs.

CDR3 coding DNA: TGTGCCAGCAGCTTGGGTCCCCCGGGTAGCTACGAGCAGTACTTC. Amino acid sequence: CASSLGPPGSYEQYF. The V gene is TRBV7-2, the J gene TRBJ2-7; no definite D call. V was pared by 3 bases and J by 3 bases, with 15 bases between. This CDR3 is built from 15 residues. The germline CDR1 and CDR2 sequences are SGHTA and FQGNSA.